This T cell receptor beta chain was recorded in a study of OX40 agonist ivuxolimab in advanced cancers. The overall study: Ivuxolimab was administered intravenously to patients at 0.01 to 10 mg/kg every 2 weeks. Hepatocellular carcinoma, melanoma, renal cell or head and neck cancer occurred in dose-escalation patients.

The study's findings and limits: CD8+ T cells averaged more expanded clones than CD4+. Nonresponders, in some cases, also had low normalized T-cell clonal expansion.

Concerning this clone itself: The antigen remains unidentified.

The protocol was immunoSEQ multiplex PCR, while the TCRdb copy is restricted to in-frame clones and leaves out a portion. The sample contains fewer than 50,000 clones, approximately 87% of which appear only once. The CDR3 loop spans 14 amino acids. Germline CDR1 reads LNHDA; CDR2 reads SQIVND (reference sequence). The V end was cut by 9 bases, the J end by 3 bases, with 18 bases between. The chain carries TRBV19 and TRBJ2-7, with a weak D call TRBD2 (6 bases). The source was CD4+ or CD8+ T cells sorted from blood, collected in a trial of the OX40 agonist ivuxolimab. The sequence was collected from an adult with an advanced solid tumor such as melanoma, head and neck, liver or kidney cancer. CDR3 region: CASQEGRGYYEQYF. CDR3 nucleotide sequence: TGTGCCAGCCAGGAGGGGAGAGGGTACTACGAGCAGTACTTC. Using reference TRBV19 and TRBJ2-7 for the parts outside the CDR3, the full variable domain is DGGITQSPKYLFRKEGQNVTLSCEQNLNHDAMYWYRQDPGQGLRLIYYSQIVNDFQKGDIAEGYSVSREKKESFPLTVTSAQKNPTAFYLCASQEGRGYYEQYFGPGTRLTVT.